Here is one TCR beta chain with its context. CDR1 and CDR2 from the germline V gene are GTSNPN and SVGIG (reference sequence). V lost 0 bases and J 7 bases, leaving 13 bases between the germline ends. The CDR3 extends over 14 amino acids. This specimen comes from a study of Ad26.COV2.S vaccination and SARS-CoV-2 variants. Assay used: immunoSEQ multiplex PCR; TCRdb lists only in-frame clones, some missing. The table shows more than 300,000 clones, with roughly 90% occurring only once. As to treatment: roughly 19 received Ad26.COV2.S at low or high dose, single or two shots; 5 received placebo; per-sample allocation not given. It was on day 63 after the first vaccine or placebo injection that samples were taken.

J is TRBJ2-1 and V is TRBV30; possible D gene TRBD2, 6 bases. The source of this sequence is a person aged 18-60 years who received the Ad26.COV2.S COVID-19 vaccine or a placebo. The specimen was peripheral blood, collected in a trial of Ad26.COV2.S vaccine versus placebo. The CDR3: CAWSVLVAANEQFF. In nucleotides, the CDR3 is TGTGCCTGGAGTGTACTGGTAGCGGCGAATGAGCAGTTCTTC.